This TCR beta chain comes out of a study of Ad26.COV2.S vaccination and SARS-CoV-2 variants. Turning to the study itself: Dosing was one shot or two shots 56 days apart.

Details on this clone: Its antigen remains unidentified.

Broader study findings: Following vaccination, spike-specific CD8+ and CD4+ T cell responses reportedly exhibited substantial breadth.

The treatment: around 19 received Ad26.COV2.S at low or high dose, single or two shots; 5 received placebo; per-sample allocation not given. Day 63 after the first vaccine or placebo injection was the time point for sampling. Ad26.COV2.S expressed prefusion-stabilized spike from the original Wuhan strain. There are 15 residues in the CDR3. V was clipped by 5 bases and J by 3 bases, with 13 bases between them. The germline gives CDR1 SGHVS, CDR2 FNYEAQ. TCRdb's table, derived via immunoSEQ multiplex PCR, lists solely in-frame clones and lacks some. The repertoire has about 680,000 clones, more than 80% of them found once; the top ten carry approximately 1.5%.

The chain links TRBV7-6 to TRBJ2-2; D is perhaps TRBD1 (5 bases). The input for sequencing was peripheral blood, taken in a trial of Ad26.COV2.S vaccine versus placebo. This receptor was taken from a person between 18 and 59 years old who received the Ad26.COV2.S COVID-19 vaccine or a placebo. CDR3 sequence (DNA): TGTGCCAGCAGCCCCCCACCAGGGTACACCGGGGAGCTGTTTTTT. Amino acid sequence: CASSPPPGYTGELFF.